The T cell receptor (beta chain) described here comes from a study of CD8+CD57+ T cells in acquired aplastic anemia. About the study: Mean DNA quantity obtained from sorted CD4+ and CD8+ cells was 2.5 to 4 ug. Where healthy donors were concerned, CD4+ cells averaged approximately 11 million reads. General study findings and limits: Some 31 shared CD8+ CDR3s appeared highly expressed within patients' immunodominant clones.

As regards this clonotype: The antigen remains undetermined. One end of the junction does not line up with germline, which may come from a read error.

TCR beta VDJ and CDR3 profiling used genomic DNA as template. TCRdb recomputed calls from the reads with MiXCR, one row per CDR3 protein. The data contain 150,000 to 200,000 distinct CDR3 sequences, approximately 45% of them singletons. The CDR3 contains 16 residues. Germline CDR1 is SGHVS and CDR2 is FQNEAQ. The rearrangement uses TRBV7-8 and TRBJ1-5; unclear D gene. The sequence was obtained from a human donor in good health. Sample: sorted CD4+, CD8+, or CD8+CD57+ T cells (not recorded which) from PBMCs. The CDR3 nucleotides read TGTGCCAGCAGCCCCCCACTAGCGGGAGGCAATGAGCCCCAGCATTTT. It yields the protein CASSPPLAGGNEPQHF.